This T cell receptor beta chain was retrieved from a study of blood T cell repertoires in COVID-19. This CDR3 region has 13 residues. Between the trimmed V and J ends, which lost 10 bases and 7 bases, there was a span of 16 bases. Clones were read by immunoSEQ multiplex PCR, and TCRdb kept only the in-frame ones, dropping some. This table has 50,000 to 65,000 clones, 84% appearing once. Sequencing was done on a sample of peripheral blood. This chain uses TRBV12-3 or TRBV12-4 with TRBJ1-4; no clear D. The source of this sequence is a man in his sixties with COVID-19, enrolled during active disease. The CDR3 loop reads CATRPGFGEKLFF. In nucleotides, the CDR3 is TGTGCCACCAGGCCCGGGTTTGGTGAAAAACTGTTTTTT.